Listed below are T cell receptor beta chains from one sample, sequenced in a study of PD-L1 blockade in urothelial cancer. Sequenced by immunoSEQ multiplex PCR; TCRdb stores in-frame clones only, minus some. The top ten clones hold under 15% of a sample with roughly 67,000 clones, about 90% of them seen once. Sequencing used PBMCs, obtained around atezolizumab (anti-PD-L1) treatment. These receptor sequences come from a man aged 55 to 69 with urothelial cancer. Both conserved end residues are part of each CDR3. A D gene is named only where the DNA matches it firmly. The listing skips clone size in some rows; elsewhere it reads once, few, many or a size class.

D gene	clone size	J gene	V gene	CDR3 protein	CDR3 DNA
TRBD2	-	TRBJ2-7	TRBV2	CASSEYGAGGGEQYF	TGTGCCAGCAGTGAATACGGCGCGGGGGGAGGCGAGCAGTACTTC
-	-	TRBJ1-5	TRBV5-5	CASSLAPGNNQPQHF	TGTGCCAGCAGCTTAGCTCCGGGGAACAATCAGCCCCAGCATTTT
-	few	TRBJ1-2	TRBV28	CASLGQYYGYTF	TGTGCCAGCCTAGGACAGTACTATGGCTACACCTTC
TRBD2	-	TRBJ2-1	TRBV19	CASRLGTSGGTYNEQFF	TGTGCCAGTAGGCTCGGGACTAGCGGGGGGACCTACAATGAGCAGTTCTTC
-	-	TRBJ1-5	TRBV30	CASRNFGGNSNQPQHF	TGTGCCTCAAGAAATTTCGGCGGGAATAGCAATCAGCCCCAGCATTTT
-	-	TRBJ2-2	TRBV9	CASSVYRELAGELFF	TGTGCCAGCAGCGTATATAGGGAGTTGGCCGGGGAGCTGTTTTTT
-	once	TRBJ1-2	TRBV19	CASRYGRPSSNYGYTF	TGTGCCAGTAGATATGGAAGACCTAGTTCTAACTATGGCTACACCTTC
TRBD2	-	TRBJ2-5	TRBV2	CASSELAGVETQYF	TGTGCCAGCAGTGAACTAGCGGGGGTGGAGACCCAGTACTTC
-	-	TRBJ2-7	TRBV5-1	CASSLLEGYHEQYF	TGCGCCAGCAGCTTGTTGGAGGGTTATCACGAGCAGTACTTC
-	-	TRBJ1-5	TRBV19	CASSIGQGGWNQPQHF	TGTGCCAGTAGTATCGGGCAGGGAGGGTGGAATCAGCCCCAGCATTTT
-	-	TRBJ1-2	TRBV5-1	CASSFQAGRGYTF	TGCGCCAGCAGCTTTCAAGCAGGGCGCGGCTACACCTTC
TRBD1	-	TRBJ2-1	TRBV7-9	CASSLGYRGPYNEQFF	TGTGCCAGCAGCTTGGGGTACAGGGGGCCATACAATGAGCAGTTCTTC
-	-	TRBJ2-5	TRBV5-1	CASSLVAGAEKTQYF	TGCGCCAGCAGCTTGGTGGCAGGGGCGGAAAAGACCCAGTACTTC
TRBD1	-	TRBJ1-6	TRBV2	CASSAGQGYSPLHF	TGTGCCAGCAGTGCGGGACAGGGATACTCACCCCTCCACTTT
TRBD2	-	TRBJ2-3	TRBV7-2	CASRLAGVVDTQYF	TGTGCCAGCAGACTAGCGGGGGTGGTAGATACGCAGTATTTT
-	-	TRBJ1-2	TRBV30	CAWSGSTYGYTF	TGTGCCTGGAGTGGTAGTACCTATGGCTACACCTTC
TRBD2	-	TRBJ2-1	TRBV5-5	CASSLNLAGGNNEQFF	TGTGCCAGCAGCTTGAATCTAGCGGGGGGGAACAATGAGCAGTTCTTC
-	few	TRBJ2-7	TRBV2	CASSGYEQYF	TGTGCCAGCAGCGGTTACGAGCAGTACTTC
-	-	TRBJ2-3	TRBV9	CASSSYQGSSPGTDTQYF	TGTGCCAGCAGCTCCTACCAGGGGTCTTCCCCCGGCACAGATACGCAGTATTTT
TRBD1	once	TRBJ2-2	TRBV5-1	CASSLNHRGVTGELFF	TGCGCCAGCAGCTTGAACCACAGGGGGGTCACCGGGGAGCTGTTTTTT
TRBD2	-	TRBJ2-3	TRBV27	CASSFTSGETDTQYF	TGTGCCAGCAGTTTTACTAGCGGGGAGACAGATACGCAGTATTTT
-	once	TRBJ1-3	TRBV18	CASSTNPTSGNTIYF	TGTGCCAGCTCAACCAACCCCACTTCTGGAAACACCATATATTTT
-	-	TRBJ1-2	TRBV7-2	CASSLVSYGYTF	TGTGCCAGCAGCTTAGTTTCGTATGGCTACACCTTC
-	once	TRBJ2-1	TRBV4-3	CASSQQPLQEQFF	TGCGCCAGCAGCCAACAACCTCTTCAGGAGCAGTTCTTC
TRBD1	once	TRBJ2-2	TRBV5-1	CASTGQGNTGELFF	TGCGCCAGCACGGGACAGGGCAACACCGGGGAGCTGTTTTTT
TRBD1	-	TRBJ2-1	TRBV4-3	CASSHLEEDRDNEQFF	TGCGCCAGCAGCCACCTTGAGGAGGACAGGGACAATGAGCAGTTCTTC
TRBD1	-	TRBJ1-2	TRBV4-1	CASSPGGTGDARGYTF	TGCGCCAGCAGCCCGGGGGGGACAGGGGATGCGAGGGGCTACACCTTC
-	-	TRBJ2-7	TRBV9	CASSVGGVRDYEQYF	TGTGCCAGCAGCGTAGGGGGGGTGAGGGACTACGAGCAGTACTTC
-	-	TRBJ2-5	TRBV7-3	CASSLSGGRETQYF	TGTGCCAGCAGCTTATCGGGGGGCAGGGAGACCCAGTACTTC
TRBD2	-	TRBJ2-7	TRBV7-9	CASSPTGLAAEQYF	TGTGCCAGCAGCCCTACCGGACTAGCGGCCGAGCAGTACTTC
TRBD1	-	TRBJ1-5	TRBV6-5	CASRMGQGNQPQHF	TGTGCCAGCAGAATGGGACAGGGCAATCAGCCCCAGCATTTT
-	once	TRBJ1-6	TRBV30	CAWSQGINSPLHF	TGTGCCTGGAGTCAGGGGATCAATTCACCCCTCCACTTT
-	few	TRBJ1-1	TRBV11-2	CASSLFGGGYTEAFF	TGTGCCAGCAGCTTATTTGGTGGGGGGTACACTGAAGCTTTCTTT
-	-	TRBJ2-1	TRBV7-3	CASSRAGSITGSYNEQFF	TGTGCCAGCAGTAGGGCAGGGTCAATTACTGGATCCTACAATGAGCAGTTCTTC
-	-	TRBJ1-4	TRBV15	CATSRDGGGGNEKLFF	TGTGCCACCAGCAGAGATGGCGGGGGCGGTAATGAAAAACTGTTTTTT
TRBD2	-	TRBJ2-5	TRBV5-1	CASSLGPRAGEETQYF	TGCGCCAGCAGCCTGGGACCCCGAGCGGGGGAAGAGACCCAGTACTTC
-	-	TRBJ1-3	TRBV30	CAWSVRGGPGNTIYF	TGTGCCTGGAGTGTACGGGGGGGCCCTGGAAACACCATATATTTT
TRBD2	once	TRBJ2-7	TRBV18	CASSPPGLAGGSSYEQYF	TGTGCCAGCTCACCACCGGGACTAGCGGGGGGGAGCTCCTACGAGCAGTACTTC
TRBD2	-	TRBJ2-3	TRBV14	CASSHSGGGADTQYF	TGTGCCAGCAGCCACTCCGGCGGGGGGGCAGATACGCAGTATTTT
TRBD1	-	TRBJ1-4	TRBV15	CATNRDRKNEKLFF	TGTGCCACCAACCGGGACAGGAAAAATGAAAAACTGTTTTTT
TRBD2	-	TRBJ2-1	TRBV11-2	CASSSGLAGGSISYNEQFF	TGTGCCAGCAGCTCGGGACTAGCGGGGGGATCCATCTCCTACAATGAGCAGTTCTTC
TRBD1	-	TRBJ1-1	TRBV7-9	CASSLARQGGTEAFF	TGTGCCAGCAGCTTAGCGCGACAGGGTGGCACTGAAGCTTTCTTT
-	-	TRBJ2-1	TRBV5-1	CASSLVVGANEQFF	TGCGCCAGCAGCTTGGTTGTAGGGGCGAATGAGCAGTTCTTC
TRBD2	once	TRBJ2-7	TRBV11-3	CASSSGLAGGSYEQYF	TGTGCCAGCAGCTCGGGACTAGCGGGGGGATCCTACGAGCAGTACTTC
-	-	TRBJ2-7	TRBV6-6	CASRLRDSYEQYF	TGTGCCAGCAGACTCCGGGACTCGTACGAGCAGTACTTC
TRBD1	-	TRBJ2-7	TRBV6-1	CASSDTGAWGEQYF	TGTGCCAGCAGTGACACAGGGGCCTGGGGAGAGCAGTACTTC
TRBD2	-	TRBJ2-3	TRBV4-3	CASSQLAGGPDTQYF	TGCGCCAGCAGCCAGCTAGCGGGGGGACCAGATACGCAGTATTTT
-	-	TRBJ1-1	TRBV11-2	CASSLAAGPNTEAFF	TGTGCCAGCAGCTTAGCAGCAGGCCCGAACACTGAAGCTTTCTTT
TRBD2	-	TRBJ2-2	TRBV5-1	CASAPVAGGELFF	TGCGCCAGCGCCCCCGTAGCGGGCGGGGAGCTGTTTTTT
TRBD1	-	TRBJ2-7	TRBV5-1	CASSLGQGGGSYEQYF	TGCGCCAGCAGCTTGGGACAGGGCGGTGGGTCCTACGAGCAGTACTTC
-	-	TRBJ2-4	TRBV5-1	CASSLVGSSGDIQYF	TGCGCCAGCAGCTTGGTGGGGTCGTCCGGGGACATTCAGTACTTC
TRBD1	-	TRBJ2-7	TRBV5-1	CASSLELGTAGEQYF	TGCGCCAGCAGCTTGGAATTAGGGACAGCCGGGGAGCAGTACTTC
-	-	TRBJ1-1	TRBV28	CASSFQGGRVSTEAFF	TGTGCCAGCAGTTTCCAAGGAGGGAGGGTGAGCACTGAAGCTTTCTTT
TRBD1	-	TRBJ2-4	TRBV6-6	CASTPGQWTPSYYF	TGTGCCAGCACTCCGGGACAGTGGACCCCCTCTTATTACTTC
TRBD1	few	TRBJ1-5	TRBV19	CASRGTGNNQPQHF	TGTGCCAGTAGGGGGACAGGGAACAATCAGCCCCAGCATTTT
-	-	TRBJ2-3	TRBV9	CASSVLGASDTDTQYF	TGTGCCAGCAGCGTCCTGGGAGCTTCGGACACAGATACGCAGTATTTT
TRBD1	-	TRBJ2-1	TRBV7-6	CASSSRQGEQFF	TGTGCCAGCAGCTCCAGACAGGGTGAGCAGTTCTTC
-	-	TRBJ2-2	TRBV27	CASSPPRETPGELFF	TGTGCCAGCAGCCCCCCCAGGGAAACCCCCGGGGAGCTGTTTTTT
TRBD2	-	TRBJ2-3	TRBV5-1	CASVPGGATDTQYF	TGCGCCAGCGTCCCCGGGGGGGCCACAGATACGCAGTATTTT